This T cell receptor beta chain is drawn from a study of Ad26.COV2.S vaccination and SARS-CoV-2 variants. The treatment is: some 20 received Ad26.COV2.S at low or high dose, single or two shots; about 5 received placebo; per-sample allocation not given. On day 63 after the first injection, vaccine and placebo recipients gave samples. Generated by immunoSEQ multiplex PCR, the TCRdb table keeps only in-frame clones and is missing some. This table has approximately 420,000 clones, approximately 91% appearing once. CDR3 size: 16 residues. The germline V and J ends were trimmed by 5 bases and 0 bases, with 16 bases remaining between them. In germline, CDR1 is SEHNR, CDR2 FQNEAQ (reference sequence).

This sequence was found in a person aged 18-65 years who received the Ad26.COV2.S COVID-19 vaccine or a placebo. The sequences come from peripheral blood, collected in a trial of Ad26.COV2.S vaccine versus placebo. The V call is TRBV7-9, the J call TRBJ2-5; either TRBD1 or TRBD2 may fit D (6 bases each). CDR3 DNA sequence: TGTGCCAGCAGCCCCCGCGGGACAATATACCAAGAGACCCAGTACTTC. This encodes CASSPRGTIYQETQYF.